This TCR beta chain derives from a study of shared clonotypes between healthy human individuals. Germline V gene lookup returns CDR1 GTSNPN and CDR2 SVGIG (reference sequence). The germline V and J ends were trimmed by 3 bases and 6 bases, with 18 bases remaining between them. CDR3 length: 16 amino acids. Here immunoSEQ multiplex PCR was the method, and the copy in TCRdb shows in-frame clones only, minus some. The sample contains approximately 530,000 clones, around 95% of which appear only once. The genes are TRBV30 and TRBJ1-6; possibly TRBD1 for D (5 bases). This receptor was obtained from a woman in her twenties or thirties in good health. Sequenced sample: naive CD4+ T cells sorted from blood. Subset: CD45RA+ positively selected. CDR3 sequence (DNA): TGTGCCTGGAGAGGGACGACCCATAGAACTAATTCACCCCTCCACTTT. The encoded protein is CAWRGTTHRTNSPLHF. The whole variable domain, filled in from reference TRBV30 and TRBJ1-6, reads SQTIHQWPATLVQPVGSPLSLECTVEGTSNPNLYWYRQAAGRGLQLLFYSVGIGQISSEVPQNLSASRPQDRQFILSSKKLLLSDSGFYLCAWRGTTHRTNSPLHFGNGTRLTVT.